Listed below are T cell receptor beta chains from one sample, sequenced in a study of T cell responses to AZD1222 COVID-19 vaccine. TCRdb's table, derived via immunoSEQ multiplex PCR, lists solely in-frame clones and lacks some. The sample has under 200,000 clones, 94% seen once. Sequenced material: peripheral blood, taken on day 0 of AZD1222 vaccination. The origin of the receptors is an adult in good health. The CDR3 runs from the conserved cysteine through the conserved F or W. The D gene is left open where the match is weak. Size values are once, few and many counts, or a class for expanded clones, and some rows have none.

few,TRBV19,TRBD1,TRBJ2-7,CASSITGTVPYEQYF,TGTGCCAGTAGTATAACGGGGACAGTCCCCTACGAGCAGTACTTC
NA,TRBV9,TRBD1,TRBJ2-2,CASSEGTGGNTGELFF,TGTGCCAGCAGCGAGGGGACAGGGGGCAACACCGGGGAGCTGTTTTTT
NA,TRBV19,NA,TRBJ2-2,CASQGRTNTGELFF,TGTGCCAGTCAGGGCAGAACGAACACCGGGGAGCTGTTTTTT
few,TRBV3-1/TRBV3-2,NA,TRBJ1-5,CASGDLGPQHF,TGTGCCAGCGGGGACTTGGGGCCCCAGCATTTT
NA,TRBV3-1/TRBV3-2,TRBD1,TRBJ2-6,CASSPRGPGANVLTF,TGTGCCAGCAGTCCGAGGGGGCCGGGGGCCAACGTCCTGACTTTC
NA,TRBV7-6,NA,TRBJ2-1,CASSLQGASHNEQFF,TGTGCCAGCAGCTTGCAGGGCGCCTCCCACAATGAGCAGTTCTTC
NA,TRBV15,NA,TRBJ2-5,CATSRDDLAMETQYF,TGTGCCACCAGCAGAGATGACCTAGCGATGGAGACCCAGTACTTC
NA,TRBV6-5,TRBD1,TRBJ1-1,CASSFDRGNTEAFF,TGTGCCAGCAGTTTCGACAGGGGGAACACTGAAGCTTTCTTT
once,TRBV7-2,NA,TRBJ2-4,CASSDRSGVMGKNIQYF,TGTGCCAGCAGCGACCGGTCCGGGGTAATGGGCAAAAACATTCAGTACTTC
once,TRBV5-3,NA,TRBJ2-1,CARSTVQGGSYNEQFF,TGTGCCAGAAGCACAGTCCAGGGAGGATCCTACAATGAGCAGTTCTTC
NA,TRBV29-1,NA,TRBJ1-1,CSVVWAGKMNTEAFF,TGCAGCGTTGTGTGGGCCGGAAAGATGAACACTGAAGCTTTCTTT
NA,TRBV2,TRBD2,TRBJ2-3,CASSEAGTMLNTQYF,TGTGCCAGCAGTGAAGCCGGGACTATGTTAAATACGCAGTATTTT
NA,TRBV4-3,TRBD1,TRBJ2-7,CASSQETGGSYEQYF,TGCGCCAGCAGCCAAGAGACAGGGGGCTCCTACGAGCAGTACTTC
NA,TRBV19,TRBD1,TRBJ1-5,CASSLRDRVSGQPQHF,TGTGCCAGTAGCCTCCGGGACAGGGTTAGCGGTCAGCCCCAGCATTTT
NA,TRBV4-3,TRBD2,TRBJ2-7,CASSQGPGPSGGEQYF,TGCGCCAGCAGCCAAGGGCCGGGACCCTCGGGGGGGGAGCAGTACTTC
NA,TRBV2,NA,TRBJ2-2,CASSEVQVNTGELFF,TGTGCCAGCAGTGAAGTCCAGGTGAACACCGGGGAGCTGTTTTTT
NA,TRBV6-4,TRBD2,TRBJ2-1,CASSDVAGVREQFF,TGTGCCAGCAGTGACGTAGCGGGAGTACGGGAGCAGTTCTTC
NA,TRBV10-3,NA,TRBJ2-7,CAIRKFSLDRKVYEQYF,TGTGCCATCCGCAAGTTCTCCCTCGACAGGAAAGTCTACGAGCAGTACTTC
few,TRBV6-5,NA,TRBJ1-1,CASTLGRGEAFF,TGTGCCAGCACTCTCGGACGTGGTGAAGCTTTCTTT
NA,TRBV10-3,NA,TRBJ2-3,CAISGPGEVTDTQYF,TGTGCCATCAGTGGACCCGGGGAGGTCACAGATACGCAGTATTTT
NA,TRBV28,TRBD1,TRBJ1-5,CASSVTGMGQPQHF,TGTGCCAGCAGTGTGACAGGGATGGGTCAGCCCCAGCATTTT
NA,TRBV18,TRBD1,TRBJ2-7,CASSTTLPGTGAYEQYF,TGTGCCAGCTCAACGACTTTACCCGGGACAGGCGCTTACGAGCAGTACTTC
NA,TRBV7-6,TRBD2,TRBJ2-1,CASSRYSGRLDEQFF,TGTGCCAGCAGTCGATATAGCGGGAGGTTGGATGAGCAGTTCTTC
few,TRBV19,NA,TRBJ1-5,CASKTGQGNQPQHF,TGTGCCAGTAAGACCGGGCAGGGAAATCAGCCCCAGCATTTT
few,TRBV5-4,NA,TRBJ2-7,CASSSSPYEQYF,TGTGCCAGCAGCTCGAGTCCCTACGAGCAGTACTTC
once,TRBV19,NA,TRBJ2-2,CASSITGELFF,TGTGCCAGTAGTATCACCGGGGAGCTGTTTTTT
NA,TRBV27,NA,TRBJ2-1,CASSRWGSEQFF,TGTGCCAGCAGCCGCTGGGGGAGTGAGCAGTTCTTC
NA,TRBV5-4,TRBD1,TRBJ2-7,CASRATGGYEQYF,TGTGCCAGCAGAGCAACAGGGGGATACGAGCAGTACTTC
NA,TRBV18,NA,TRBJ2-2,CASSPPEGARKNGELFF,TGTGCCAGCTCACCACCGGAGGGGGCGCGGAAAAACGGGGAGCTGTTTTTT
NA,TRBV10-2,TRBD2,TRBJ2-7,CASSPSGSSYEQYF,TGCGCCAGCTCCCCTAGCGGATCCTCCTACGAGCAGTACTTC
NA,TRBV28,TRBD1,TRBJ1-4,CASSFGGQGNEKLFF,TGTGCCAGCAGTTTCGGGGGACAGGGGAATGAAAAACTGTTTTTT
NA,TRBV27,TRBD1,TRBJ1-2,CASRRDRGFNYGYTF,TGTGCCAGCAGACGGGACAGGGGCTTTAACTATGGCTACACCTTC
NA,TRBV10-2,TRBD2,TRBJ2-1,CASSVGGDEQFF,TGCGCCAGCAGTGTGGGAGGGGACGAGCAGTTCTTC
NA,TRBV6-1,NA,TRBJ1-6,CASSEPQGANNSPLHF,TGTGCCAGCAGTGAACCACAAGGCGCTAATAATTCACCCCTCCACTTT
NA,TRBV12-3/TRBV12-4,TRBD1,TRBJ2-3,CAISGTVTDTQYF,TGTGCCATCTCCGGGACAGTCACAGATACGCAGTATTTT
NA,TRBV6-5,NA,TRBJ2-5,CASRRDSKPKETQYF,TGTGCCAGCAGGCGGGACAGCAAGCCAAAAGAGACCCAGTACTTC
NA,TRBV28,NA,TRBJ1-1,CASSLTGGDLNTEAFF,TGTGCCAGCAGTTTGACGGGGGGGGATTTGAACACTGAAGCTTTCTTT
NA,TRBV7-9,TRBD1,TRBJ1-5,CASSRQGGNQPQHF,TGTGCCAGCAGTCGACAGGGAGGTAATCAGCCCCAGCATTTT
NA,TRBV6-5,NA,TRBJ2-6,CASSSEVSSGANVLTF,TGTGCCAGCAGTTCCGAGGTTTCCTCTGGGGCCAACGTCCTGACTTTC
NA,TRBV3-1/TRBV3-2,NA,TRBJ2-7,CASSQEDSLSSYEQYF,TGTGCCAGCAGCCAAGAGGACAGCCTTAGCTCCTACGAGCAGTACTTC
NA,TRBV10-3,NA,TRBJ1-1,CAISGPGEGNTEAFF,TGTGCCATCAGTGGACCAGGAGAGGGGAACACTGAAGCTTTCTTT
NA,TRBV9,TRBD1,TRBJ2-2,CASSVAGTGVAGELFF,TGTGCCAGCAGCGTAGCCGGGACAGGGGTGGCCGGGGAGCTGTTTTTT
NA,TRBV20-1,NA,TRBJ2-1,CSANHHNEQFF,TGCAGTGCTAATCACCACAATGAGCAGTTCTTC
NA,TRBV7-3,NA,TRBJ1-1,CASSVSSNTEAFF,TGTGCCAGCAGCGTAAGCAGTAACACTGAAGCTTTCTTT
NA,TRBV29-1,NA,TRBJ1-1,CSVASLTPQNTEAFF,TGCAGCGTTGCGAGCTTGACACCCCAGAACACTGAAGCTTTCTTT
NA,TRBV28,TRBD2,TRBJ2-3,CASSFQREGPSRETDTQYF,TGTGCCAGCAGTTTTCAGCGGGAGGGCCCCTCTCGAGAGACAGATACGCAGTATTTT
NA,TRBV4-1,TRBD1,TRBJ2-1,CASSLLEGTGGLNEQFF,TGCGCCAGCAGCCTTCTGGAGGGGACAGGGGGCTTAAATGAGCAGTTCTTC
NA,TRBV5-8,NA,TRBJ2-2,CASSFPDTGELFF,TGTGCCAGCAGCTTTCCGGACACCGGGGAGCTGTTTTTT
NA,TRBV9,NA,TRBJ2-1,CASSVAGLPYNEQFF,TGTGCCAGCAGCGTAGCTGGACTACCTTACAATGAGCAGTTCTTC